A selection of T cell receptor beta chains follows, all from one sample in a study of T cell responses to AZD1222 COVID-19 vaccine. TCRdb keeps only in-frame clones here, not all; method: immunoSEQ multiplex PCR. The data show about 87,000 clones, roughly 90% seen once. The sample in question was peripheral blood, obtained on day 0 of AZD1222 vaccination. The receptors were sampled from an adult in good health. The CDR3 runs from the conserved cysteine through the conserved F or W. A D gene is named only where the DNA matches it firmly. Some rows have no size entry. The others give once, few or many, or a class for an expanded clone.

CDR3	DNA	V	J	size	D
CSAGPRYEQYF	TGCAGTGCGGGACCGAGGTACGAGCAGTACTTC	TRBV20-1	TRBJ2-7	NA	NA
CASRRGGLGANVLTF	TGTGCCAGCCGCCGTGGGGGGCTTGGGGCCAACGTCCTGACTTTC	TRBV7-3	TRBJ2-6	NA	NA
CASSQWQAPPLHF	TGCGCCAGCAGCCAATGGCAGGCTCCACCTCTGCATTTT	TRBV4-1	TRBJ1-5	NA	NA
CASSAQGVKLDEQYF	TGTGCCAGTAGTGCGCAGGGGGTTAAGTTGGACGAGCAGTACTTC	TRBV19	TRBJ2-7	medium-sized	TRBD1
CASSLGGTVFSSPLHF	TGCGCCAGCAGCTTGGGGGGGACAGTCTTCAGCTCACCCCTCCACTTT	TRBV5-1	TRBJ1-6	NA	TRBD1
CASIGTEGNEQFF	TGTGCCAGCATCGGGACAGAGGGGAATGAGCAGTTCTTC	TRBV12-3/TRBV12-4	TRBJ2-1	NA	TRBD1
CASSLPSAQETQYF	TGTGCCAGCAGTCTCCCGTCGGCCCAAGAGACCCAGTACTTC	TRBV6-9	TRBJ2-5	NA	NA
CASSPGRGKMNTEAFF	TGTGCCAGCAGCCCAGGTCGGGGGAAAATGAACACTGAAGCTTTCTTT	TRBV7-6	TRBJ1-1	NA	NA
CASGEGAWNTEAFF	TGTGCCAGCGGAGAGGGGGCTTGGAACACTGAAGCTTTCTTT	TRBV7-2	TRBJ1-1	NA	TRBD1
CASSQPGTGRYDLHF	TGTGCCAGCAGCCAACCCGGGACAGGAAGATACGACCTCCACTTT	TRBV3-1/TRBV3-2	TRBJ1-6	NA	TRBD1
CASSRWGGTTGSDEQYF	TGTGCCAGCAGCCGATGGGGAGGGACGACTGGTTCGGACGAGCAGTACTTC	TRBV5-5	TRBJ2-7	NA	TRBD2
CASSWTGGGAPDTQYF	TGCGCCAGCAGTTGGACGGGCGGGGGGGCCCCAGATACGCAGTATTTT	TRBV5-1	TRBJ2-3	NA	TRBD2
CSVDPTGGMNTEAFF	TGCAGCGTTGACCCTACGGGGGGCATGAACACTGAAGCTTTCTTT	TRBV29-1	TRBJ1-1	NA	NA
CASSPPEGEAFF	TGTGCCAGCAGTCCACCCGAGGGTGAAGCTTTCTTT	TRBV7-6	TRBJ1-1	NA	NA
CASSLVQGAQTGELFF	TGTGCCAGCAGCTTAGTCCAGGGGGCGCAAACCGGGGAGCTGTTTTTT	TRBV7-3	TRBJ2-2	NA	TRBD1
CASSSYLLDQLFF	TGTGCCAGCAGCAGCTACCTGTTAGATCAGCTGTTTTTT	TRBV6-6	TRBJ2-2	NA	NA
CASTPLRGGNSPLHF	TGTGCCAGCACCCCCCTCAGGGGCGGGAATTCACCCCTCCACTTT	TRBV7-2	TRBJ1-6	NA	NA
CASSQDRGTGVGETQYF	TGCGCCAGCAGCCAAGACCGGGGGACAGGTGTGGGAGAGACCCAGTACTTC	TRBV4-3	TRBJ2-5	NA	TRBD1
CASSTTSGDSPGTQYF	TGTGCCAGTAGTACAACTAGCGGGGACTCGCCGGGTACGCAGTATTTT	TRBV19	TRBJ2-3	NA	TRBD2
CSVWVSTDTQYF	TGCAGCGTTTGGGTTAGCACAGATACGCAGTATTTT	TRBV29-1	TRBJ2-3	NA	NA
CASSPVAGVYNEQFF	TGTGCCAGCTCACCAGTAGCGGGGGTCTACAATGAGCAGTTCTTC	TRBV18	TRBJ2-1	NA	TRBD2
CASSDGGGNQPQHF	TGTGCCAGCAGTGATGGGGGGGGAAATCAGCCCCAGCATTTT	TRBV2	TRBJ1-5	NA	NA
CAWGGAYEQYF	TGTGCCTGGGGGGGCGCCTACGAGCAGTACTTC	TRBV30	TRBJ2-7	NA	NA
CASSQDGGEWGSYEQYF	TGTGCCAGCAGCCAAGATGGGGGAGAATGGGGGTCCTACGAGCAGTACTTC	TRBV3-1/TRBV3-2	TRBJ2-7	NA	NA